The 9 T cell receptor beta chains below come from one sample, sequenced in a study of OX40 agonist ivuxolimab in advanced cancers. Only in-frame clones appear in the TCRdb table, and some are missing; sequencing was by immunoSEQ multiplex PCR. Of around 60,000 clones detected, around 84% appear once; the ten largest clones hold less than 3.5%. This specimen consisted of CD4+ or CD8+ T cells sorted from blood, obtained in a trial of the OX40 agonist ivuxolimab. The receptors were gathered from an adult with an advanced solid tumor such as melanoma, head and neck, liver or kidney cancer.

Only a few counts were recorded for this clone. V usage is TRBV29-1 and J usage is TRBJ2-3; 8 nucleotides match TRBD2. The CDR3 length is 14 residues. CDR1 and CDR2 from the germline V gene are SQVTM and ANQGSEA. J lost 0 bases, V lost 5 bases, and 4 bases had no gene match. CDR3: CSVRGGLSTDTQYF. As DNA, the CDR3 is TGCAGCGTTCGGGGGGGCCTTAGCACAGATACGCAGTATTTT.

The rearrangement uses TRBV29-1 and TRBJ2-3; no clear D. The CDR3 spans 12 residues. Germline lookup yields CDR1 SQVTM and CDR2 ANQGSEA. The chain's CDR3 is CTSVGNTDTQYF. CDR3 bases: TGCACCAGCGTAGGGAACACAGATACGCAGTATTTT.

CDR3 nucleotide sequence: TGTGCCAGCAGCTTTGACAGGGGTATAGAGACCCAGTACTTC. Protein sequence: CASSFDRGIETQYF. V gene TRBV11-2 combines with J gene TRBJ2-5; 8 bases fit TRBD1. CDR1 is SGHAT and CDR2 is FQNNGV in the germline V gene. This CDR3 contains 14 residues. Unmatched junction bases numbered 4, after V lost 3 bases and J lost 4 bases.

The table lists this clone with a few counts. The V call is TRBV5-1, the J call TRBJ2-5, with D possibly matching TRBD1 (6 bases). Trimming took 1 base from V and 0 from J, leaving 13 bases between them. CDR1 is SGHRS and CDR2 is YFSETQ in the germline V gene. The CDR3 is 16 residues long. CDR3 sequence reads: CASSLRQALYQETQYF. CDR3 nucleotides: TGCGCCAGCAGCTTGCGACAGGCCTTATACCAAGAGACCCAGTACTTC.

This sequence joins TRBV5-1 and TRBJ2-3; D unresolved. CDR1 is SGHRS and CDR2 is YFSETQ in the germline V gene. The CDR3 totals 14 residues. V was trimmed by 6 bases and J by 4 bases, leaving 15 bases between them. The CDR3 spells CASTWEGDADTQYF. CDR3 coding DNA: TGCGCCAGCACCTGGGAAGGAGATGCAGATACGCAGTATTTT.

The chain links TRBV6-5 to TRBJ2-1; either TRBD1 or TRBD2 may supply D (7 bases each). Trimming removed 0 bases at V and 8 bases at J, with 14 bases between. The CDR3 has 15 residues. Germline V gene data show CDR1 as MNHEY and CDR2 as SVGAGI. The CDR3 DNA reads TGTGCCAGCAGTTACTCTCTGGGAGGGGGCGATGAGCAGTTCTTC. It is translated as CASSYSLGGGDEQFF.

The genes are TRBV5-1 and TRBJ2-7; 8 bases are shared with TRBD2. The CDR3 is made up of 15 amino acids. V lost 2 bases and J lost 0; bases outside the gene matches: 4. Germline CDR1 reads SGHRS; CDR2 reads YFSETQ. The CDR3 region has the DNA TGCGCCAGCAGCTTTAGCGGGACCAGCTCCTACGAGCAGTACTTC. As protein: CASSFSGTSSYEQYF.

The gene calls are TRBV18 and TRBJ2-7, with 7 bases aligning to TRBD1. Unmatched junction bases numbered 2, after V lost 5 bases and J lost 1 base. The germline V gene encodes CDR1 KGHSH and CDR2 LQKENI. This CDR3 region has 13 residues. For the CDR3, the DNA is TGTGCCAGCTCATCGGGACAGTCCTACGAGCAGTACTTC. Translation gives CASSSGQSYEQYF.

The rearrangement uses TRBV2 and TRBJ1-5, with D perhaps matching TRBD1 (5 bases). Trimming removed 6 bases from V and 5 bases from J, with 11 bases in between. CDR1 is SNHLY, CDR2 FYNNEI, per germline. The CDR3 is 13 amino acids. The CDR3 spells CASSTSGDQPQHF. CDR3 in DNA: TGTGCCAGCAGCACCTCGGGGGATCAGCCCCAGCATTTT.